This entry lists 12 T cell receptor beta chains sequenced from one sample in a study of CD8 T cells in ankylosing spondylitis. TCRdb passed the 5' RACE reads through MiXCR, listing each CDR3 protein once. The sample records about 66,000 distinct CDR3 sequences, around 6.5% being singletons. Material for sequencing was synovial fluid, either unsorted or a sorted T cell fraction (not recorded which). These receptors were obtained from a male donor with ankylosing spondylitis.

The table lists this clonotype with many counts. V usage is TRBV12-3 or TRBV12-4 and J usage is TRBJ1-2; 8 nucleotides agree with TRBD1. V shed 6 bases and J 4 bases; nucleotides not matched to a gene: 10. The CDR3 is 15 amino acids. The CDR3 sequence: CASSARQGTGYGYTF. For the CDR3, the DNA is TGTGCCAGCAGCGCTAGACAGGGGACGGGCTATGGCTACACCTTC.

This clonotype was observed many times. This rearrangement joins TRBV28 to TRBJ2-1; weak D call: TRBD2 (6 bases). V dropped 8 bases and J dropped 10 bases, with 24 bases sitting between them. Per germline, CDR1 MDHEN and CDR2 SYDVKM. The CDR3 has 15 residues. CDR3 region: CASDELLAGKGEQFF. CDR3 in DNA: TGTGCCAGCGACGAGCTCCTCGCGGGGAAGGGGGAGCAGTTCTTC. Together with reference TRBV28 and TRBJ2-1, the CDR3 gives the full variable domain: DVKVTQSSRYLVKRTGEKVFLECVQDMDHENMFWYRQDPGLGLRLIYFSYDVKMKEKGDIPEGYSVSREKKERFSLILESASTNQTSMYLCASDELLAGKGEQFFGPGTRLTVL.

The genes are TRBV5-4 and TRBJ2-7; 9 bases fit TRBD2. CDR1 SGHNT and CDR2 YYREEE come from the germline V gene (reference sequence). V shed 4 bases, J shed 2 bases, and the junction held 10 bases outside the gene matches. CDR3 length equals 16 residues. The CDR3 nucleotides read TGTGCCAGCAGCACCGACCCGGGACTAGCAGCCTACGAGCAGTACTTC. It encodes CASSTDPGLAAYEQYF.

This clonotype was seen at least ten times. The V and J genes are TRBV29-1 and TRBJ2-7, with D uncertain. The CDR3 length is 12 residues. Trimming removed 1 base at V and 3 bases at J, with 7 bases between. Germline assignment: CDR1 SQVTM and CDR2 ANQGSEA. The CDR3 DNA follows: TGCAGCGTTGAAGTGACTCACTACGAGCAGTACTTC. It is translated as CSVEVTHYEQYF.

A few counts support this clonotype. The DNA of the CDR3 is TGTGCCAGCTCACCAAGGGAGATCGGGGAGCTGTTTTTT. Encoded protein: CASSPREIGELFF. The chain uses TRBV18 and TRBJ2-2, with D maybe TRBD2 (5 bases). V was cut by 2 bases and J by 7 bases, with 8 bases left in between. This CDR3 spans 13 amino acids. In germline, CDR1 is KGHSH, CDR2 LQKENI.

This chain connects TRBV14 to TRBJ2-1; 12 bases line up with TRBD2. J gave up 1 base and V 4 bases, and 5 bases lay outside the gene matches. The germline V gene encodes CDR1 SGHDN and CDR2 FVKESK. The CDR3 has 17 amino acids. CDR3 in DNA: TGTGCCAGCAGCCCACTAGCGGGAGGTGGGTCCTACAATGAGCAGTTCTTC. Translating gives CASSPLAGGGSYNEQFF.

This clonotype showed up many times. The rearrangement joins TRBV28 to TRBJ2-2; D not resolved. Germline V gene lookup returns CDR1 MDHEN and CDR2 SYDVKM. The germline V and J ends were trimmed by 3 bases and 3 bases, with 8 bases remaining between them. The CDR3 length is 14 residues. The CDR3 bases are TGTGCCAGCAGTTTCCAGACATACACCGGGGAGCTGTTTTTT. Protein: CASSFQTYTGELFF. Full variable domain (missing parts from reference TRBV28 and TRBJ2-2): DVKVTQSSRYLVKRTGEKVFLECVQDMDHENMFWYRQDPGLGLRLIYFSYDVKMKEKGDIPEGYSVSREKKERFSLILESASTNQTSMYLCASSFQTYTGELFFGEGSRLTVL.

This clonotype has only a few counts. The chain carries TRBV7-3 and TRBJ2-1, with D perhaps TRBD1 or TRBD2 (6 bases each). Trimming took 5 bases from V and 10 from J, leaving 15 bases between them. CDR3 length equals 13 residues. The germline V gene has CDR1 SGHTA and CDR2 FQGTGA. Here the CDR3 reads CASSPLGGLEQFF. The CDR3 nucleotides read TGTGCCAGCAGCCCCTTAGGGGGGCTGGAGCAGTTCTTC.

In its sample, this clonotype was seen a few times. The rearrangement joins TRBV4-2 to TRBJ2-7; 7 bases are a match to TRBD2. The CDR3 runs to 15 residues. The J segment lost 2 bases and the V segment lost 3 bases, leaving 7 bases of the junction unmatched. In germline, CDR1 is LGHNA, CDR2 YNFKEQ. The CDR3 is CASSQAGTIAYEQYF. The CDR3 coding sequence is TGTGCCAGCAGCCAGGCCGGGACTATCGCCTACGAGCAGTACTTC.

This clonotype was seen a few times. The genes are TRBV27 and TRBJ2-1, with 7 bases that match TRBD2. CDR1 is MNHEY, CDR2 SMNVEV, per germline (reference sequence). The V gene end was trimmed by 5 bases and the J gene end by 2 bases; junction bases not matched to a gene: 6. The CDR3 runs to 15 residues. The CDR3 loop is CASSPRLAAYNEQFF. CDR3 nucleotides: TGTGCCAGCAGTCCGCGACTAGCCGCCTACAATGAGCAGTTCTTC.

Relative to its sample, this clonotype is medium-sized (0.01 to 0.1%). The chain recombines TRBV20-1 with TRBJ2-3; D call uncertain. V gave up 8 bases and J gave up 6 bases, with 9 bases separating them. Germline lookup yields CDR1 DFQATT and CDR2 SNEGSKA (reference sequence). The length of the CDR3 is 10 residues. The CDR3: CSPRRDTQYF. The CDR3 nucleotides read TGCAGTCCCCGCAGGGATACGCAGTATTTT.

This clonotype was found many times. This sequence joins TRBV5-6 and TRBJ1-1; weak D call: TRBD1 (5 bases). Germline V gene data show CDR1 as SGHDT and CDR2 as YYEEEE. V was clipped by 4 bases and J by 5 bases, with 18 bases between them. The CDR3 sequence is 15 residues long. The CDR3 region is CASSPRTRTKTEAFF. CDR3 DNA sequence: TGTGCCAGCAGCCCAAGGACAAGGACGAAAACTGAAGCTTTCTTT.